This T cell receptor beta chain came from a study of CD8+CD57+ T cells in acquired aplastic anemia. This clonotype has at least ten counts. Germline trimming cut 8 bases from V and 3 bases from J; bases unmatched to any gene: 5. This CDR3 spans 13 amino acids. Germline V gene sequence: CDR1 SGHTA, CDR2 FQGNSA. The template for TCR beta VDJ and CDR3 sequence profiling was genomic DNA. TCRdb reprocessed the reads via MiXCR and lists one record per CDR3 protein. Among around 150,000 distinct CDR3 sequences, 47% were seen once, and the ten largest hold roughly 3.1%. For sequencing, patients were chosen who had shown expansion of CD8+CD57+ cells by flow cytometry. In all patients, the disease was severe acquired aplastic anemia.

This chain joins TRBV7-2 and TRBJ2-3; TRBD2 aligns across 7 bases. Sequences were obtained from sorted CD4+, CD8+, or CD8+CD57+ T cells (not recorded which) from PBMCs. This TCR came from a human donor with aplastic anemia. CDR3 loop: CASGSGGTDTQYF. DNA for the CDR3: TGTGCCAGCGGGTCGGGGGGAACAGATACGCAGTATTTT.